One TCR beta chain is described in this entry. The sample comes from a study of blood T cell repertoires in COVID-19. Study details: Material from acute and convalescent COVID-19 was sourced from the United States, Italy and Spain. PBMCs, B-cell-depleted T cells, or T cells were the source of the cDNA or gDNA that made up the material.

Here immunoSEQ multiplex PCR was the method, and the copy in TCRdb shows in-frame clones only, minus some. The repertoire has fewer than 200,000 clones, 80% to 90% of them found once; the top ten carry 7.5% to 10%. There are 16 residues in the CDR3. The germline V gene has CDR1 MNHEY and CDR2 SVGAGI. Trimming removed 2 bases from V and 8 bases from J; junction bases left unmatched: 10. The sequence was collected from a man aged 45 to 65 with active or convalescent COVID-19. This sequence joins TRBV6-5 and TRBJ2-1, with 9 bases matching TRBD1. Sequencing input: peripheral blood. The CDR3 nucleotides read TGTGCCAGCAGTTACCCCATGAGACAGGGGGGGTATGAGCAGTTCTTC. Translated, it gives CASSYPMRQGGYEQFF.